What follows describes a single T cell receptor beta chain. Its antigen is still unknown. The sample originates from a study of blood T cells in healthy people across ages. Broader study findings: Estimated diversity across one million T cells was deemed an underestimate. Naive CD4+ cells and diversity were both higher in long-lived donors than in aged donors. TCR beta diversity was tightly associated with the proportion of naive T cells.

For the second PCR, which ran for roughly 7 to 11 cycles, a sample-barcoded 5' primer and a J-beta primer mix were used. TCRdb reanalysed the 5' RACE reads using MiXCR and keeps one entry per CDR3 protein. The data contain over 600,000 distinct CDR3 sequences, 40% to 45% of them singletons. V was pared by 2 bases and J by 6 bases, with 7 bases of the junction left unmatched. The CDR3 contains 15 residues. The V gene's germline CDR1 is LGHNA and CDR2 YNFKEQ. The chain joins TRBV4-2 to TRBJ2-7; TRBD2 matches at 10 bases. Sequenced sample: blood. The clonotype was recovered from a man at least 80 years old in good health. CDR3 in DNA: TGTGCCAGCAGCCAAATGGCTAGCGGGAGCCCCGAGCAGTACTTC. This translates into CASSQMASGSPEQYF.